In this sample, the clone carrying this T cell receptor (beta chain) turned up a few times. Its matching antigen is unknown. The data derive from a study of post-analysis software for immune sequencing data. The study's findings and limits: When patients were compared with controls, about five TRBV segments were more frequent, TRBV5-6, TRBV5-1 and TRBV20-1 among them.

Germline-derived CDR1 and CDR2 are LGHNA and YNFKEQ. This CDR3 has 15 residues. The V end was cut by 4 bases, the J end by 1 base, with 13 bases between. Tagging with unique molecular identifiers was a feature of the TCR beta cDNA libraries. In TCRdb, the PCR reads were re-called with MiXCR into one record per CDR3 protein. The table includes around 500,000 distinct CDR3 sequences, around a third detected once. The chain links TRBV4-2 to TRBJ1-1; D is unclear. This receptor was obtained from a girl aged 2-17 years with multiple sclerosis. The sequenced sample was blood. This CDR3 is CASSPGFQRNTEAFF. The CDR3 nucleotides read TGTGCCAGCAGCCCCGGGTTCCAGAGGAACACTGAAGCTTTCTTT.